This TCR beta chain derives from a study of human T cells and chemical hapten exposure. Whole-study context: All through the approximately 24-week study, the scalp of each patient received diphenylcyclopropenone doses weekly.

TCRdb re-analysed the RACE reads in MiXCR, keeping a single row per CDR3 protein. There are 270,000 or so distinct CDR3 sequences in the sample; roughly 7.7% occur only once, and about 1.1% lies in the top ten. This clonotype showed up just a few times. The time point: pre-sensitization, week 0. Indicated treatment: therapeutic diphenylcyclopropenone sensitization with weekly scalp DPC. V dropped 0 bases and J dropped 4 bases, with 9 bases sitting between them. This CDR3 is 14 amino acids long. Germline CDR1 reads ENHRY; CDR2 reads SYGVKD. The sequence came from a man aged 18 to 30 with alopecia areata. Some clones in this sample may be carry-over from other donors' samples. The genes are TRBV10-3 and TRBJ1-1, with TRBD1 as a possible D gene (5 bases). The sample was whole blood, taken in connection with sensitization to the hapten diphenylcyclopropenone (DPC). The CDR3 nucleotides read TGTGCCATCAGTGAGTCTGACGGGGGCACTGAAGCTTTCTTT. It is translated as CAISESDGGTEAFF.